This is a list of T cell receptor beta chains from one sample in a study of blood T cell repertoires in COVID-19. The method was immunoSEQ multiplex PCR; TCRdb's version includes in-frame clones alone and lacks a portion of them. Among roughly 70,000 clones listed, more than 75% were seen once. Sequencing was carried out using peripheral blood. These receptors all come from a woman aged 80 or over with active or convalescent COVID-19. The CDR3 runs from the conserved cysteine through the conserved F or W. A D gene is named only where the DNA matches it firmly. The listing skips clone size in some rows; elsewhere it reads once, few, many or a size class.

j_call | v_call | d_call | clone_size | cdr3_length | cdr3_nt | cdr3_aa
TRBJ2-1 | TRBV19 | - | once | 14 | TGTGCCAGTAGTAACAGACAGTCCCTACATGAGCAGTTCTTC | CASSNRQSLHEQFF
TRBJ2-7 | TRBV24-1 | - | - | 13 | TGTGCCACCAGTGATGCCAGTTACAGGGTGCAGTACTTC | CATSDASYRVQYF
TRBJ1-5 | TRBV19 | TRBD1 | - | 13 | TGTGCCAGTAGTGCACAGGGGCATCAGCCCCAGCATTTT | CASSAQGHQPQHF
TRBJ2-5 | TRBV4-1 | TRBD2 | - | 16 | TGCGCCAGCAGCCAAGGAGGACTAGCGGGGGAGGAGACCCAGTACTTC | CASSQGGLAGEETQYF
TRBJ1-1 | TRBV9 | - | - | 14 | TGTGCCAGCAGCGTAGCTACCACCGGGGTTGAAGCTTTCTTT | CASSVATTGVEAFF
TRBJ2-7 | TRBV15 | TRBD1 | many | 14 | TGTGCCACCAGCAGCCGGGACAGCTCCTACGAGCAGTACTTC | CATSSRDSSYEQYF
TRBJ1-1 | TRBV2 | - | - | 12 | TGTGCCAGCATCCAGGGTGGGAATGAAGCTTTCTTT | CASIQGGNEAFF
TRBJ1-5 | TRBV28 | TRBD1 | - | 15 | TGTGCCAGCATTCCCACAGGGGGTAGCAATCAGCCCCAGCATTTT | CASIPTGGSNQPQHF
TRBJ1-1 | TRBV19 | - | - | 15 | TGTGCCAGTAGTATAGATTCGTCAGGTAACACTGAAGCTTTCTTT | CASSIDSSGNTEAFF
TRBJ1-6 | TRBV19 | - | - | 13 | TGTGCCAGTAGTATAGTCCCAGAATCACCCCTCCACTTT | CASSIVPESPLHF
TRBJ2-1 | TRBV19 | TRBD2 | - | 16 | TGTGCCAGTATTGTGACGGGGCTAGCGGGGTCTTCGGAGCAGTTCTTC | CASIVTGLAGSSEQFF
TRBJ2-1 | TRBV3-1/TRBV3-2 | - | - | 14 | TGTGCCAGCAGCCAGGGCAGGCCCTACAATGAGCAGTTCTTC | CASSQGRPYNEQFF
TRBJ2-7 | TRBV6-1 | TRBD2 | - | 16 | TGTGCCAGCAGTGAAGGGTGGAGACTAGCGGCTTACGAGCAGTACTTC | CASSEGWRLAAYEQYF
TRBJ2-5 | TRBV9 | - | - | 16 | TGTGCCAGCAGCGTAGAGTCACGAGGTAGCCAAGAGACCCAGTACTTC | CASSVESRGSQETQYF
TRBJ1-1 | TRBV5-1 | - | - | 16 | TGCGCCAGCAGCTTGGCCGGGGTTGTTGGGAACACTGAAGCTTTCTTT | CASSLAGVVGNTEAFF
TRBJ2-4 | TRBV25-1 | TRBD1 | - | 18 | TGTGCCAGCAGTGAAAAAAGCCCCGGGACAGGGAAGAAAAACATTCAGTACTTC | CASSEKSPGTGKKNIQYF
TRBJ2-1 | TRBV19 | - | - | 15 | TGTGCCAGTACCCTATGGGATGATAGCGATAGTGAGCAGTTCTTC | CASTLWDDSDSEQFF
TRBJ1-1 | TRBV5-6 | TRBD1 | few | 14 | TGTGCCAGCAGCTCGACAGGGATTCACACTGAAGCTTTCTTT | CASSSTGIHTEAFF
TRBJ2-5 | TRBV5-1 | TRBD2 | few | 16 | TGCGCCAGCAGCCTCCTCGGACTAGCGGGGGAGGAGACCCAGTACTTC | CASSLLGLAGEETQYF
TRBJ1-1 | TRBV7-6 | - | - | 13 | TGTGCCAGCAGCGAGCAGGGGAACACTGAAGCTTTCTTT | CASSEQGNTEAFF
TRBJ2-5 | TRBV27 | TRBD1 | - | 16 | TGTGCCAGCAGTCAGAACCGGGACAGGGGATGGGAGACCCAGTACTTC | CASSQNRDRGWETQYF
TRBJ1-4 | TRBV6-2/TRBV6-3 | - | few | 15 | TGTGCCAGCAGCCCCCCGGGACTTCGGAGGGAAAAACTGTTTTTT | CASSPPGLRREKLFF
TRBJ2-2 | TRBV30 | - | - | 13 | TGTGCCTGGAGTGTACGGTTAACCGGGGAGCTGTTTTTT | CAWSVRLTGELFF
TRBJ1-2 | TRBV4-3 | - | few | 15 | TGCGCCAGCAGCCAAGGGGCTACCAAGAACTATGGCTACACCTTC | CASSQGATKNYGYTF
TRBJ2-3 | TRBV5-4 | TRBD2 | few | 15 | TGTGCCAGCAGCAGGGCGGGGGGTAGCACAGATACGCAGTATTTT | CASSRAGGSTDTQYF
TRBJ1-4 | TRBV6-5 | TRBD1 | - | 13 | TGTGCCAGCAGCGCACAGACAGGGGAAAAACTGTTTTTT | CASSAQTGEKLFF
TRBJ2-7 | TRBV5-1 | - | - | 13 | TGCGCCAGCAGCTTGCTCACAGGGACCGAGCAGTACTTC | CASSLLTGTEQYF
TRBJ1-1 | TRBV2 | TRBD1 | - | 14 | TGTGCCAGCAGACTCCAGGGGGACACGACAGGGGCTTTCTTT | CASRLQGDTTGAFF
TRBJ1-1 | TRBV7-2 | - | - | 13 | TGTGCCAGCAGCCGAGGGGGTAGCGCTGTAGCTTTCTTT | CASSRGGSAVAFF
TRBJ2-3 | TRBV5-1 | - | - | 13 | TGCGCCAGCAGCTCCCCTAGCACAGATACGCAGTATTTT | CASSSPSTDTQYF
TRBJ2-7 | TRBV19 | TRBD1 | - | 17 | TGTGCCAGTAGCCCTCGGGACAGGGACTATTTACTCTACGAGCAGTACTTC | CASSPRDRDYLLYEQYF
TRBJ2-1 | TRBV6-2/TRBV6-3 | TRBD2 | - | 16 | TGTGCCAGCAGTTACCTAGGGCTAGCGGGCTACAATGAGCAGTTCTTC | CASSYLGLAGYNEQFF
TRBJ2-7 | TRBV6-5 | TRBD1 | - | 14 | TGTGCCAGCAGTTGGACAGGGTCCCCCTACGAGCAGTACTTC | CASSWTGSPYEQYF
TRBJ2-2 | TRBV4-1 | - | - | 15 | TGCGCCAGCAGCCAAGGAAACAGGGTCACCGGGGAGCTGTTTTTT | CASSQGNRVTGELFF
TRBJ1-2 | TRBV6-2/TRBV6-3 | - | - | 18 | TGTGCCAGCAGTGATAACCCCACAGGGCTGTTTTCTAACTATGGCTACACCTTC | CASSDNPTGLFSNYGYTF
TRBJ2-3 | TRBV4-2 | TRBD2 | once | 14 | TGTGCCAGCAGCGCGGGGGGGCCGACAGATACGCAGTATTTT | CASSAGGPTDTQYF
TRBJ2-7 | TRBV28 | TRBD2 | - | 13 | TGTGCCAGCCTCGGGAGGGCAGGGGACGAGCAGTACTTC | CASLGRAGDEQYF
TRBJ1-1 | TRBV2 | TRBD1 | - | 16 | TGTGCCAGCAGTGGGATGACAGGGTTCAGGGACACTGAAGCTTTCTTT | CASSGMTGFRDTEAFF
TRBJ2-5 | TRBV6-2/TRBV6-3 | TRBD1 | - | 15 | TGTGCCAGCAGTTATGGGGACAGGGCCAGAGAGACCCAGTACTTC | CASSYGDRARETQYF
TRBJ2-7 | TRBV9 | TRBD2 | - | 15 | TGTGCCAGCAGCGTAGGAGTAGCGGGGGCCTACGAGCAGTACTTC | CASSVGVAGAYEQYF
TRBJ1-3 | TRBV28 | TRBD1 | - | 15 | TGTGCCAGCAGTGAAAACCCGGACAGGGGAAACACCATATATTTT | CASSENPDRGNTIYF
TRBJ2-1 | TRBV30 | - | few | 14 | TGTGCCTGGAGTGTAGCCAGCGGCGGCGTTGGGCAGTTCTTC | CAWSVASGGVGQFF
TRBJ1-1 | TRBV18 | - | - | 13 | TGTGCCAGCTCACTCGGGATAGACACTGAAGCTTTCTTT | CASSLGIDTEAFF
TRBJ1-1 | TRBV12-3/TRBV12-4 | TRBD1 | - | 13 | TGTGCCAGCAGTGGAGACAGGGACACTGAAGCTTTCTTT | CASSGDRDTEAFF
TRBJ1-2 | TRBV30 | - | - | 13 | TGTGCCTGGAGTGGCGGGCCCGTACATGGCTACACCTTC | CAWSGGPVHGYTF
TRBJ2-7 | TRBV28 | - | once | 15 | TGTGCCAGCAGTTTATTTCCGGGGAACTCCTACGAGCAGTACTTC | CASSLFPGNSYEQYF
TRBJ2-1 | TRBV30 | - | - | 12 | TGTGCCTGGAGCGGAGCCCACAATGAGCAGTTCTTC | CAWSGAHNEQFF
TRBJ2-7 | TRBV4-1 | - | few | 15 | TGCGCCAGCAGCCAAGGGAGGGCGGCGGCTTACGAGCAGTACTTC | CASSQGRAAAYEQYF
TRBJ2-5 | TRBV4-2 | - | - | 13 | TGTGCCAGCAGCCAAGATGGGGGGGAGACCCAGTACTTC | CASSQDGGETQYF
TRBJ2-1 | TRBV27 | TRBD1 | - | 17 | TGTGCCAGCCGACAACCCTCGGACAGGCCCACACACAATGAGCAGTTCTTC | CASRQPSDRPTHNEQFF
TRBJ1-1 | TRBV12-2 | - | once | 15 | TGTGCAAGTCGCCCATCTCGACAGGGAATGACTGAAGCTTTCTTT | CASRPSRQGMTEAFF
TRBJ2-3 | TRBV7-3 | - | once | 15 | TGTGCCAGCAGCCTAGAGGCCACAGGGATTGATACGCAGTATTTT | CASSLEATGIDTQYF
TRBJ2-3 | TRBV7-2 | TRBD2 | - | 16 | TGTGCCAGCAGCTTCGGCGGGGGGCTCCCAGGGGATACGCAGTATTTT | CASSFGGGLPGDTQYF